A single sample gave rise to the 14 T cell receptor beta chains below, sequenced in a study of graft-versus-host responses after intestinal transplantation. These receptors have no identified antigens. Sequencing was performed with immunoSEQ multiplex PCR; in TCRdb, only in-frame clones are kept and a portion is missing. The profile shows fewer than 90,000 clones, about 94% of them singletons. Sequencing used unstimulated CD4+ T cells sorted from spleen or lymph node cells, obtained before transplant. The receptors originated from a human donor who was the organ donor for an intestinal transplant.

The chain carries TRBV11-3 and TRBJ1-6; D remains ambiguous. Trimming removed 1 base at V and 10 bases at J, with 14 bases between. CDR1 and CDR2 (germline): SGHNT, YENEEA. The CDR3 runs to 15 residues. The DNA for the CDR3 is TGTGCCAGCAGCTTAGCAGCATGGCCTTCGTCACCCCTCCACTTT. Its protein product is CASSLAAWPSSPLHF.

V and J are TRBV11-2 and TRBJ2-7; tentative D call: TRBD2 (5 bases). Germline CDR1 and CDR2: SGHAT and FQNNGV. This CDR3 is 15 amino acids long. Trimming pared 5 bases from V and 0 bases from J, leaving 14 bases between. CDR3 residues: CASSPRGMSSYEQYF. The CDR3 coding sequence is TGTGCCAGCAGCCCACGAGGGATGAGCTCCTACGAGCAGTACTTC.

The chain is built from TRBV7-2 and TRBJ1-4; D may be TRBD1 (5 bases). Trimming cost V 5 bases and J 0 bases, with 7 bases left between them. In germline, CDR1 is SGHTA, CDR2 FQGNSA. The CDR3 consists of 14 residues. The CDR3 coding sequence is TGTGCCAGCAGCCCGGGGGCAACTAATGAAAAACTGTTTTTT. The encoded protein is CASSPGATNEKLFF.

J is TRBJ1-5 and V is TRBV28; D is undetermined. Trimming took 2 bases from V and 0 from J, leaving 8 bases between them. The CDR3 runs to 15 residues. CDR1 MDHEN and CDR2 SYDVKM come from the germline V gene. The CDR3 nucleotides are TGTGCCAGCAGTTTAAGGACTGATAGCAATCAGCCCCAGCATTTT. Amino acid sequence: CASSLRTDSNQPQHF.

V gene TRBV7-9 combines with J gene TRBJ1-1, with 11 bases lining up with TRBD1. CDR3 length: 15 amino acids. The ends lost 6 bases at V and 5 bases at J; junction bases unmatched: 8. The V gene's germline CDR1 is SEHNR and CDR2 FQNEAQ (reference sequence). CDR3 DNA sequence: TGTGCCAGCAGGGCCGGGACAGGGGGTACTACTGAAGCTTTCTTT. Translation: CASRAGTGGTTEAFF.

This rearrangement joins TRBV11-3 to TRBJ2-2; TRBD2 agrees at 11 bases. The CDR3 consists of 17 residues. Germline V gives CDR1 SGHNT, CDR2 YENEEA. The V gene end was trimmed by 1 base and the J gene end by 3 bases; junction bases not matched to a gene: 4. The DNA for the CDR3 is TGTGCCAGCAGCTTAGCTACTAGCGGGGGAGACACCGGGGAGCTGTTTTTT. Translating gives CASSLATSGGDTGELFF.

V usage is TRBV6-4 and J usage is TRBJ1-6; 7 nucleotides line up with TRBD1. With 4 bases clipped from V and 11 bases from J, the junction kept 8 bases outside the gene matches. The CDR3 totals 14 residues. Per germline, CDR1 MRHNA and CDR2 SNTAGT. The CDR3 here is CASSAQGGSAPLHF. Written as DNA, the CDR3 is TGTGCCAGCAGTGCCCAGGGGGGTTCAGCACCCCTCCACTTT.

DNA for the CDR3: TGTGCCAGCAGCTTAGTACATCGGGGTGGTCCCTACAATGAGCAGTTCTTC. This sequence encodes CASSLVHRGGPYNEQFF. V usage is TRBV7-8 and J usage is TRBJ2-1, with D perhaps matching TRBD2 (5 bases). Looked up from germline, CDR1 is SGHVS and CDR2 is FQNEAQ. CDR3 size: 17 residues. The V end was cut by 1 base, the J end by 2 bases, with 15 bases between.

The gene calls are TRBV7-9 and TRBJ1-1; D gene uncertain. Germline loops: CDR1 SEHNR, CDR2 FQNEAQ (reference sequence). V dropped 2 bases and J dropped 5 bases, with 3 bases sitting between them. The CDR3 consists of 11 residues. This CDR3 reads CASSLSTEAFF. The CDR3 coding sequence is TGTGCCAGCAGCTTATCGACTGAAGCTTTCTTT.

The CDR3 DNA reads as TGCGCCAGCAGCGGCGTGACAGGGGCGGCAGATACGCAGTATTTT. It codes for CASSGVTGAADTQYF. V gene TRBV5-1 combines with J gene TRBJ2-3; 8 nucleotides match TRBD1. Germline V gene lookup returns CDR1 SGHRS and CDR2 YFSETQ. The V segment lost 4 bases and the J segment 4 bases; nucleotides outside the gene matches: 8. CDR3 length: 15 residues.

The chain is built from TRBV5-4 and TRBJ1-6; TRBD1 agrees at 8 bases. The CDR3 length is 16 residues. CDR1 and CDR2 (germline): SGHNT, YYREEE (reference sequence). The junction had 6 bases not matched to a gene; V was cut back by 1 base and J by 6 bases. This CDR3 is CASSLLGQGLNSPLHF. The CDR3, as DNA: TGTGCCAGCAGCTTGCTCGGACAGGGCCTTAATTCACCCCTCCACTTT.

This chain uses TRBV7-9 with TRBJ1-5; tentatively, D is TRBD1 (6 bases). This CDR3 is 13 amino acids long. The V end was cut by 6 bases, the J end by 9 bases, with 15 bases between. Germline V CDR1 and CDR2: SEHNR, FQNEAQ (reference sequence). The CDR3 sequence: CASSTGSGGPQHF. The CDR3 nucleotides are TGTGCCAGCAGTACAGGGAGCGGCGGGCCCCAGCATTTT.

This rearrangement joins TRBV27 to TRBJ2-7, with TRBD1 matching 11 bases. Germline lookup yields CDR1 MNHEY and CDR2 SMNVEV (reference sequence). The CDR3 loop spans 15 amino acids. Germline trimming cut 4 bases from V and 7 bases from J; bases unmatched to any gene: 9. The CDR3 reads CASSSPDRGPIEQYF. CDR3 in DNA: TGTGCCAGCAGTTCCCCGGACAGGGGGCCAATTGAGCAGTACTTC.

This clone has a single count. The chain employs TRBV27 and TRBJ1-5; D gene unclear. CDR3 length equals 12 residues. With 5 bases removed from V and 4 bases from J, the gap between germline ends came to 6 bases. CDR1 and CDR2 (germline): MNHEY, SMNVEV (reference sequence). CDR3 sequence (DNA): TGTGCCAGCAGTAGCGAAAATCAGCCCCAGCATTTT. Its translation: CASSSENQPQHF.